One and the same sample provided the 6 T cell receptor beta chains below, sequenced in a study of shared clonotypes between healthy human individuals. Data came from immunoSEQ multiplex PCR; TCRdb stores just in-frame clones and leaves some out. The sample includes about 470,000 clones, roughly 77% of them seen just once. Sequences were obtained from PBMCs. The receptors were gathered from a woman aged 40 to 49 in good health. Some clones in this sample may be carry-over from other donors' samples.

CDR3 region: CASSRERAPNNEQFF. The CDR3 coding sequence is TGTGCCAGTAGTCGAGAGCGGGCCCCAAACAATGAGCAGTTCTTC. This rearrangement joins TRBV19 to TRBJ2-1, with D possibly being TRBD2 (6 bases). Trimming removed 5 bases from V and 5 bases from J, with 16 bases in between. Germline values: CDR1 LNHDA, CDR2 SQIVND (reference sequence). This CDR3 is built from 15 residues.

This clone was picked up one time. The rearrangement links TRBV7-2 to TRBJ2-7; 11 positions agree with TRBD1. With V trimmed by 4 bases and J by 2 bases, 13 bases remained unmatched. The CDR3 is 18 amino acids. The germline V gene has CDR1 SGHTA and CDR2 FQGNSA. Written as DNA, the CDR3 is TGTGCCAGCAGCTCCCGGACAGGGGGCGCATATGAGCCCTACGAGCAGTACTTC. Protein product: CASSSRTGGAYEPYEQYF.

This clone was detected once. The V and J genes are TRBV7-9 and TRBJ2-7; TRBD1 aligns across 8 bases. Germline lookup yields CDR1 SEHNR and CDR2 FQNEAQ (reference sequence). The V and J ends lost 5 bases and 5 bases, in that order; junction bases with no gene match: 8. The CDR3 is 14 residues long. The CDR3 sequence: CASSTTDRAHEQYF. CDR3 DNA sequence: TGTGCCAGCAGCACAACGGACAGGGCCCACGAGCAGTACTTC.

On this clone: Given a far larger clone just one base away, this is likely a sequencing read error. The CDR3 is CASSLAQRGTYEQYF. The CDR3 DNA reads as TGTGCCAGCAGCTTAGCGCAGAGAGGCACCTACGAGCAGTACTTC. The V and J genes are TRBV7-9 and TRBJ2-7; D uncertain. The CDR3 loop spans 15 amino acids. V shed 0 bases and J shed 2 bases, with 11 bases lying between them. The germline CDR1 and CDR2 sequences are SEHNR and FQNEAQ (reference sequence).

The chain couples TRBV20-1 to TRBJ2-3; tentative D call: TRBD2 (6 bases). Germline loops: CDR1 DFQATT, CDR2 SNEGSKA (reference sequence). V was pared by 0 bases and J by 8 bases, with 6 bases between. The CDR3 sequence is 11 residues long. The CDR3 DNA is TGCAGTGCTAGAGATAGCGGTACGCAGTATTTT. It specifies CSARDSGTQYF.

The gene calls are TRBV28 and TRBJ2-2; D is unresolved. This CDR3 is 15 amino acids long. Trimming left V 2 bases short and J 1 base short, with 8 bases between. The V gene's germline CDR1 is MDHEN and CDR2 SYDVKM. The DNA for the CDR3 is TGTGCCAGCAGTTTACGTCTAGGGAACACCGGGGAGCTGTTTTTT. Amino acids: CASSLRLGNTGELFF.